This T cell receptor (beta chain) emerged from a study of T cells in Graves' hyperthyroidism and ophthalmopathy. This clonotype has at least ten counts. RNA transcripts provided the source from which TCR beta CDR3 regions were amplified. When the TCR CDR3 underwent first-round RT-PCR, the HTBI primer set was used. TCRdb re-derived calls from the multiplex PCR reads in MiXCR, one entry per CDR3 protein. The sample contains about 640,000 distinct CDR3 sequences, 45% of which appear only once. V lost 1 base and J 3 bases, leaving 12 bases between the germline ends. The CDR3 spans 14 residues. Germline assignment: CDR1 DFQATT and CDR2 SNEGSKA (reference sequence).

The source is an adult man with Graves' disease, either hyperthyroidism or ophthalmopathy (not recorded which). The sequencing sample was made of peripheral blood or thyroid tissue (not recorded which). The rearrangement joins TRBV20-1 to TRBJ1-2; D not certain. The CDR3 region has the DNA TGCAGTGCTAGAGTCTTGGGTGCGGACTATGGCTACACCTTC. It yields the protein CSARVLGADYGYTF.